This record concerns one T cell receptor beta chain sequence. These data are taken from a study of blood T cell repertoires in COVID-19. Turning to the study itself: Whether acute or convalescent, the COVID-19 samples came from the United States, Italy and Spain. PBMCs, B-cell-depleted T cells, or T cells were the source of the cDNA or gDNA that made up the material.

The V gene lost 4 bases and the J gene lost 0 bases, with 17 bases spanning the gap. Germline loops: CDR1 SGHNT, CDR2 YYREEE (reference sequence). The CDR3 sequence is 17 residues long. Per the original data handling: Using reference gene primer amplification, nucleated cell counts were estimated. Sequencing used immunoSEQ multiplex PCR; TCRdb keeps in-frame clones, though not all of them. V, J and clone size were drawn from that table, and D and trimming were deduced from the DNA. Here the sample spans 80,000 to 100,000 clones, 75% to 90% being singletons. What was sequenced was peripheral blood. The TCR comes from a woman aged 80 or older with acute or convalescent COVID-19. V usage is TRBV5-4 and J usage is TRBJ2-1; D is possibly TRBD2 (5 bases). CDR3 sequence (DNA): TGTGCCAGCAGCGGAGGTTGGAGCGGAAGCTCCTACAATGAGCAGTTCTTC. Amino acid sequence: CASSGGWSGSSYNEQFF.